The 28 T cell receptor beta chains below come from one sample, sequenced in a study of control samples from healthy donors and cancer patients (dated by TCRdb to about 2020). The library relied on the immunoSEQ multiplex PCR assay. What TCRdb holds here is the immuneACCESS table cut down to in-frame rearrangements. Part of the clones is not present; checked against another copy, under half of the missing clones reflect an unresolved V gene, and the others are unexplained. In all, the sample holds more than 95,000 clones, and more than 70% of those were seen once. The ten largest clones represent roughly 2.5% of the sample. The specimen sequenced was blood. Receptor source: an older woman in good health.

The chain employs TRBV3-1 (or the pseudogene TRBV3-2) and TRBJ2-1, with D tentatively TRBD1 (5 bases). Trimming took off 2 bases at V and 3 bases at J, with 11 bases between the two ends. The CDR3 has 15 residues. Per germline, CDR1 LGHDT and CDR2 YNNKEL (reference sequence). CDR3 loop: CASSQRRQNYNEQFF. CDR3 nucleotide sequence: TGTGCCAGCAGCCAACGGAGACAGAACTACAATGAGCAGTTCTTC.

J is TRBJ2-1 and V is TRBV3-1 (or the pseudogene TRBV3-2); 13 bases agree with TRBD2. V shed 1 base, J shed 9 bases, and the junction held 12 bases outside the gene matches. CDR1 is LGHDT and CDR2 is YNNKEL in the germline V gene (reference sequence). The CDR3 runs to 18 residues. CDR3 in DNA: TGTGCCAGCAGCCAAGCGCGGACTAGCGGGGGCCCAGGACCTGAGCAGTTCTTC. Translating gives CASSQARTSGGPGPEQFF.

V is TRBV6-6 and J is TRBJ1-1; tentatively, D is TRBD1 (6 bases). CDR1 is MNHNY and CDR2 is SVGAGI in the germline V gene (reference sequence). The CDR3 runs 13 residues. The V gene lost 10 bases and the J gene lost 4 bases, with 16 bases spanning the gap. The CDR3 sequence: CATFRQEGTEAFF. As DNA, the CDR3 is TGTGCCACCTTTAGACAGGAGGGCACTGAAGCTTTCTTT.

The rearrangement joins TRBV19 to TRBJ1-2, with D unresolved. Germline CDR1 LNHDA, CDR2 SQIVND (reference sequence). The V end lost 6 bases, the J end lost 2 bases, and 13 bases lay between the germline ends. There are 14 residues in the CDR3. CDR3 amino acids: CASSPLGSNYGYTF. The CDR3 DNA is TGTGCCAGTAGCCCTCTCGGGTCGAACTATGGCTACACCTTC.

The rearrangement joins TRBV15 to TRBJ2-7, with D maybe TRBD2 (6 bases). Germline V gene sequence: CDR1 LNHNV, CDR2 YYDKDF (reference sequence). CDR3 length equals 13 residues. Trimming took off 6 bases at V and 7 bases at J, with 16 bases between the two ends. In DNA, the CDR3 is TGTGCCACCAGGAGGGGCGGGGCCGGGGAGCAGTACTTC. Amino acid sequence: CATRRGGAGEQYF. Based on the CDR3 plus reference TRBV15 and TRBJ2-7, the full variable domain is DAMVIQNPRYQVTQFGKPVTLSCSQTLNHNVMYWYQQKSSQAPKLLFHYYDKDFNNEADTPDNFQSRRPNTSFCFLDIRSPGLGDTAMYLCATRRGGAGEQYFGPGTRLTVT.

The rearrangement joins TRBV2 to TRBJ1-1; 9 nucleotides align to TRBD1. The CDR3 contains 14 residues. J gave up 4 bases and V 5 bases, and 5 bases lay outside the gene matches. Germline CDR1 is SNHLY and CDR2 is FYNNEI. The CDR3 DNA reads as TGTGCCAGCAGTTCGACGACAGGGGGCACTGAAGCTTTCTTT. Translating gives CASSSTTGGTEAFF.

The V and J genes are TRBV4-3 and TRBJ1-2; a possible D gene is TRBD1 (6 bases). CDR1 is LGHNA and CDR2 is YSLEER in the germline V gene. The CDR3 length is 16 residues. V was trimmed by 4 bases and J by 8 bases, leaving 23 bases between them. In DNA, the CDR3 is TGCGCCAGCAGCCTAGAGAAAACAGGGCAGCTAGGCGGCTACACCTTC. It is translated as CASSLEKTGQLGGYTF.

The rearrangement joins TRBV3-1 (or the pseudogene TRBV3-2) to TRBJ1-2; 8 nucleotides line up with TRBD1. Losses at the gene ends were 2 bases for V and 7 bases for J; bases not matched to a gene: 6. Germline CDR1 LGHDT, CDR2 YNNKEL (reference sequence). This CDR3 is built from 14 residues. The DNA for the CDR3 is TGTGCCAGCAGCCAACTAGCGGGACAGGTTGGCTACACCTTC. Protein sequence: CASSQLAGQVGYTF.

The chain employs TRBV12-3 or TRBV12-4 and TRBJ1-1; tentatively, D is TRBD1 (5 bases). The CDR3 length is 13 residues. Trimming shortened V by 5 bases and J by 11 bases, and 18 bases separated the two germline ends. The CDR3 nucleotides are TGTGCCAGCAGTCGACAGTTTCAAGGGGAGGCTTTCTTT. It encodes CASSRQFQGEAFF.

The chain joins TRBV4-3 to TRBJ1-6; tentative D call: TRBD1 (5 bases). V lost 0 bases and J lost 7, with 10 bases in between. The germline V gene has CDR1 LGHNA and CDR2 YSLEER. The CDR3 is made up of 15 amino acids. CDR3 nucleotides: TGCGCCAGCAGCCAAGATCGACAGCCCAATTCACCCCTCCACTTT. Encoded protein: CASSQDRQPNSPLHF.

The chain employs TRBV5-5 and TRBJ1-1, with D possibly matching TRBD1 (5 bases). Germline lookup yields CDR1 SGHKS and CDR2 YYEKEE (reference sequence). Trimming took 1 base from V and 6 from J, leaving 13 bases between them. The CDR3 is 14 amino acids. The CDR3 nucleotides read TGTGCCAGCAGCTTGAATGGGGGTAGGGCTGAAGCTTTCTTT. It yields the protein CASSLNGGRAEAFF. The full variable domain, its missing parts supplied by reference TRBV5-5 and TRBJ1-1, is DAGVTQSPTHLIKTRGQQVTLRCSPISGHKSVSWYQQVLGQGPQFIFQYYEKEERGRGNFPDRFSARQFPNYSSELNVNALLLGDSALYLCASSLNGGRAEAFFGQGTRLTVV.

The chain recombines TRBV6-2 or TRBV6-3 with TRBJ2-5; weak D call: TRBD1 (6 bases). The length of the CDR3 is 12 residues. Trimming left V 5 bases short and J 8 bases short, with 12 bases between. Germline loops: CDR1 MNHEY, CDR2 SVGEGT. The DNA for the CDR3 is TGTGCCAGCAGTCAAAAGGGGGTCACCCAGTACTTC. Translated, it gives CASSQKGVTQYF.

A few counts support this clone. This chain connects TRBV4-2 to TRBJ1-5, with D maybe TRBD1 (5 bases). CDR1 is LGHNA, CDR2 YNFKEQ, per germline. V dropped 1 base and J dropped 3 bases, with 10 bases sitting between them. The CDR3 covers 15 residues. The CDR3 reads CASSQATGDNQPQHF. CDR3 bases: TGTGCCAGCAGCCAAGCAACGGGGGACAATCAGCCCCAGCATTTT.

V gene TRBV6-5 combines with J gene TRBJ1-1; D remains unclear. The germline V gene has CDR1 MNHEY and CDR2 SVGAGI. With 5 bases removed from V and 4 bases from J, the gap between germline ends came to 11 bases. CDR3 size: 13 residues. The CDR3: CASSPDRGTEAFF. The CDR3, as DNA: TGTGCCAGCAGTCCCGACCGGGGCACTGAAGCTTTCTTT.

The rearrangement uses TRBV10-3 and TRBJ1-3; 7 bases agree with TRBD1. J was trimmed by 4 bases and V by 10 bases; bases with no gene match: 10. CDR3 length: 14 residues. CDR1 is ENHRY and CDR2 is SYGVKD in the germline V gene. The chain's CDR3 is CATLTGVVGNTIYF. CDR3 bases: TGTGCCACCTTAACAGGGGTAGTCGGAAACACCATATATTTT.

The chain links TRBV6-2 or TRBV6-3 to TRBJ1-6; 8 bases are shared with TRBD1. Trimming took 6 bases from V and 7 from J; bases not matched to a gene: 5. This CDR3 comprises 14 residues. The germline V gene encodes CDR1 MNHEY and CDR2 SVGEGT. DNA for the CDR3: TGTGCCAGCAGCAACAGGGGGTTGAATTCACCCCTCCACTTT. Its protein product is CASSNRGLNSPLHF.

The chain is built from TRBV5-1 and TRBJ2-7; 10 positions match TRBD1. This CDR3 is 15 amino acids long. J lost 1 base, V lost 2 bases, and 3 bases had no gene match. The germline V gene encodes CDR1 SGHRS and CDR2 YFSETQ. This CDR3 is CASSLGDRGSYEQYF. Here the CDR3 DNA reads TGCGCCAGCAGCTTAGGGGACAGGGGATCCTACGAGCAGTACTTC.

The chain links TRBV7-9 to TRBJ1-2; TRBD1 matches 10 bases. Per the germline V gene, CDR1 is SEHNR and CDR2 is FQNEAQ (reference sequence). The length of the CDR3 is 16 residues. J was trimmed by 7 bases and V by 0 bases; bases with no gene match: 8. DNA of the CDR3: TGTGCCAGCAGCTTAGCGTCGGACAGGGGGATGGTTGGCTACACCTTC. Residues: CASSLASDRGMVGYTF.

As DNA, the CDR3 is TGTGCCAGCAGCCAAGCTCGGGCCGGCTACACCTTC. This codes for CASSQARAGYTF. The V and J genes are TRBV3-1 (or the pseudogene TRBV3-2) and TRBJ1-2, with no clear D. The length of the CDR3 is 12 residues. The germline V gene has CDR1 LGHDT and CDR2 YNNKEL (reference sequence). The ends were cut back, 1 base at V and 8 bases at J, with 8 bases in the middle.

The gene calls are TRBV19 and TRBJ1-5; D call uncertain. This CDR3 region has 16 residues. V lost 2 bases and J lost 6, with 17 bases in between. CDR1 and CDR2 from the germline V gene are LNHDA and SQIVND (reference sequence). The CDR3 sequence: CASSISGASPGQPQHF. As DNA, the CDR3 is TGTGCCAGTAGTATAAGCGGTGCCAGCCCCGGTCAGCCCCAGCATTTT.

The V gene is TRBV7-8, the J gene TRBJ2-6, with 8 bases lining up with TRBD1. CDR3 length equals 17 residues. The germline V gene encodes CDR1 SGHVS and CDR2 FQNEAQ. V lost 2 bases to trimming and J lost 1 base; unmatched junction nucleotides: 4. The CDR3 sequence is CASSLIQGASGANVLTF. The CDR3 DNA is TGTGCCAGCAGCTTAATCCAGGGGGCTTCTGGGGCCAACGTCCTGACTTTC. Complete variable domain (other parts from reference TRBV7-8 and TRBJ2-6): GAGVSQSPRYKVAKRGQDVALRCDPISGHVSLFWYQQALGQGPEFLTYFQNEAQLDKSGLPSDRFFAERPEGSVSTLKIQRTQQEDSAVYLCASSLIQGASGANVLTFGAGSRLTVL.

The chain carries TRBV10-1 and TRBJ2-2; 8 bases align to TRBD1. Losses at the gene ends were 5 bases for V and 12 bases for J; bases not matched to a gene: 26. This CDR3 has 19 amino acids. CDR1 is WNHNN, CDR2 SYGVQD, per germline (reference sequence). In nucleotides, the CDR3 is TGCGCCAGCAGTTTTGACAGGGGAAGTCGTCGGTGGACACCGGGGAAGCTGTTTTTT. Its translation: CASSFDRGSRRWTPGKLFF.

V gene TRBV6-1 combines with J gene TRBJ1-2; no firm D call. V lost 2 bases and J 4 bases, leaving 5 bases between the germline ends. This CDR3 is 12 amino acids long. Germline V gene sequence: CDR1 MNHNS, CDR2 SASEGT. The CDR3 region has the DNA TGTGCCAGCAGTGAAACCACCTATGGCTACACCTTC. This sequence encodes CASSETTYGYTF.

The chain employs TRBV18 and TRBJ2-1; 10 bases agree with TRBD1. The CDR3 spans 16 residues. CDR1 is KGHSH, CDR2 LQKENI, per germline. The V and J ends lost 1 base and 7 bases, in that order; junction bases with no gene match: 7. CDR3 bases: TGTGCCAGCTCACCACTTGGGGGACAGGGGAATAATGAGCAGTTCTTC. Amino acids: CASSPLGGQGNNEQFF. Combining the CDR3 with reference TRBV18 and TRBJ2-1 gives the whole variable domain NAGVMQNPRHLVRRRGQEARLRCSPMKGHSHVYWYRQLPEEGLKFMVYLQKENIIDESGMPKERFSAEFPKEGPSILRIQQVVRGDSAAYFCASSPLGGQGNNEQFFGPGTRLTVL.

The chain couples TRBV6-2 or TRBV6-3 to TRBJ1-1; 7 bases are a match to TRBD1. V trimming: 5 bases; J trimming: 1 base; junction bases outside the gene matches: 22. CDR1 MNHEY and CDR2 SVGEGT come from the germline V gene. This CDR3 region has 20 residues. The CDR3 DNA is TGTGCCAGCAGTCTCCCTGAACAGGGGAGTGGGGGCTATCGGAACACTGAAGCTTTCTTT. As protein: CASSLPEQGSGGYRNTEAFF.

The chain carries TRBV7-2 and TRBJ1-2, with D perhaps TRBD1 (5 bases). Between the trimmed V and J ends, which lost 1 base and 0 bases, there was a span of 9 bases. The CDR3 consists of 15 residues. In germline, CDR1 is SGHTA, CDR2 FQGNSA. The CDR3 bases are TGTGCCAGCAGCTTAGACTGGGGGGCTAACTATGGCTACACCTTC. Translation gives CASSLDWGANYGYTF.

The chain has TRBV7-3 and TRBJ2-2; D is unresolved. The CDR3 totals 17 residues. The V and J ends lost 2 bases and 0 bases respectively, with 13 bases between them. Germline assignment: CDR1 SGHTA and CDR2 FQGTGA. The CDR3 reads CASSLAASVANTGELFF. The CDR3 DNA reads TGTGCCAGCAGCTTAGCCGCGAGCGTCGCGAACACCGGGGAGCTGTTTTTT.

The rearrangement joins TRBV6-5 to TRBJ1-2; the match to TRBD1 covers 9 bases. This CDR3 contains 15 residues. From germline, CDR1 is MNHEY and CDR2 SVGAGI. Losses at the gene ends were 6 bases for V and 1 base for J; bases not matched to a gene: 6. In DNA form, the CDR3 reads TGTGCCAGCAGGTCCGGGACAGGGAATAACTATGGCTACACCTTC. The encoded protein is CASRSGTGNNYGYTF.